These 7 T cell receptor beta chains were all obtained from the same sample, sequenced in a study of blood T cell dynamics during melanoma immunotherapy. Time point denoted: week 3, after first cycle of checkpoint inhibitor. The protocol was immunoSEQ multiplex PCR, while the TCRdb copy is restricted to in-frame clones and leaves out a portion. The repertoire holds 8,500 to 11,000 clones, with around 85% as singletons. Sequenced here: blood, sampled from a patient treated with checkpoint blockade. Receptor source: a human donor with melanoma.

In DNA, the CDR3 is TGTGCCAGCAGGCCGGGACAGGGAGGGGCAGATACGCAGTATTTT. Residues: CASRPGQGGADTQYF. The chain couples TRBV7-2 to TRBJ2-3, with 9 bases aligning to TRBD1. V lost 6 bases, J lost 4 bases, and 8 bases stayed unmatched. CDR1 is SGHTA and CDR2 is FQGNSA in the germline V gene. The CDR3 runs 15 residues.

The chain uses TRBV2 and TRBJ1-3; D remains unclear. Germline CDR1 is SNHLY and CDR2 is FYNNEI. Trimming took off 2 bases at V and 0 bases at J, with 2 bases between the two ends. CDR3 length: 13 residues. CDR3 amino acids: CASSESSGNTIYF. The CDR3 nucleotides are TGTGCCAGCAGTGAATCCTCTGGAAACACCATATATTTT.

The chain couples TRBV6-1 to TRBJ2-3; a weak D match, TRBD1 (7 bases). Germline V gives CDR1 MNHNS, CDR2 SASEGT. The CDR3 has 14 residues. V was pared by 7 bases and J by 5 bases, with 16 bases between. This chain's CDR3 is CASKTSQGGDTQYF. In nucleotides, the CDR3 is TGTGCCAGCAAGACTAGTCAGGGGGGAGATACGCAGTATTTT.

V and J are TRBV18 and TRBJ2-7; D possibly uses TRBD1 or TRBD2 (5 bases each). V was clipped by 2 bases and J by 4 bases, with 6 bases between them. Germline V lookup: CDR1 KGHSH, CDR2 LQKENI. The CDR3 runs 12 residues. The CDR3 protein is CASSPGGYEQYF. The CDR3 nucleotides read TGTGCCAGCTCACCAGGGGGTTACGAGCAGTACTTC.

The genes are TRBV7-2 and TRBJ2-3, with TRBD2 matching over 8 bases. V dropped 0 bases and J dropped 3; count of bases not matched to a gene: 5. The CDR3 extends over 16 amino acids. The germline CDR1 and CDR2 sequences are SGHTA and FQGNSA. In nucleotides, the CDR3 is TGTGCCAGCAGCTTAGCGCAGGGACTAGGTACAGATACGCAGTATTTT. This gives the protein CASSLAQGLGTDTQYF.

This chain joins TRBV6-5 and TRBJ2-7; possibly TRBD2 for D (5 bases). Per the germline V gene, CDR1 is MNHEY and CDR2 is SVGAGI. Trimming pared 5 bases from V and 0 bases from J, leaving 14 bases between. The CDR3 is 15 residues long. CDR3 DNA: TGTGCCAGCAGTACCTGGTCCAGCGGCTCCTACGAGCAGTACTTC. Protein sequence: CASSTWSSGSYEQYF.

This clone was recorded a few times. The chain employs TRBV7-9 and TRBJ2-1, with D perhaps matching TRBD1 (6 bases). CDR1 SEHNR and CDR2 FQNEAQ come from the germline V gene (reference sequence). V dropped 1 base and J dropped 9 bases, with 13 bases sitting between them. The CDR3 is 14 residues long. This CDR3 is CASSLDNRAGEQFF. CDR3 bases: TGTGCCAGCAGCTTAGATAACAGGGCAGGTGAGCAGTTCTTC.